This T cell receptor beta chain was documented in a study of T cell responses to AZD1222 COVID-19 vaccine. Only in-frame clones appear in the TCRdb table, and some are missing; sequencing was by immunoSEQ multiplex PCR. The sample consists of around 140,000 clones, approximately 90% of them appearing once. As to this clone: Its antigen is unidentified.

Points from the study as a whole: Mapped onto spike, vaccine-associated CD4 TCRs spanned it and were dominant at 160-218 and 743-854. Among spike-specific TCRs, nearly half reportedly target unmutated variant regions. The sample set comprised mostly white British donors with more females, and clonal diversity was possibly underestimated.

The CDR3 runs to 14 residues. Germline loops: CDR1 SGHDT, CDR2 YYEEEE. V dropped 4 bases and J dropped 7; count of bases not matched to a gene: 4. This rearrangement joins TRBV5-6 to TRBJ1-6; 8 bases are a match to TRBD1. Sequences were derived from peripheral blood, sampled on day 0 of AZD1222 vaccination. This TCR derives from an adult in good health. As DNA, the CDR3 is TGTGCCAGCAGCCAGGGGGCAGGGAATTCACCCCTCCACTTT. It encodes CASSQGAGNSPLHF.